The 3 T cell receptor beta chains below all came from one sample that was sequenced in a study of cytomegalovirus exposure and HLA in healthy donors. The study ran its PCR with 60 Vbeta and 13 Jbeta primers. Sequencing used immunoSEQ multiplex PCR; TCRdb keeps in-frame clones, though not all of them. The table includes 100,000 to 150,000 clones, about 80% detected once. The specimen sequenced was PBMCs. Every receptor here comes from a man under 40 in good health and CMV-seronegative.

This clone has only one observation. The chain joins TRBV19 to TRBJ2-7; the D gene is possibly TRBD2 (7 bases). This CDR3 contains 15 residues. Per germline, CDR1 LNHDA and CDR2 SQIVND (reference sequence). Trimming took off 3 bases at V and 8 bases at J, with 20 bases between the two ends. The CDR3 nucleotides are TGTGCCAGTAGTATCGGGGCCGGGGAGGGGGACAAGCAGTACTTC. Residues: CASSIGAGEGDKQYF.

The V and J genes are TRBV15 and TRBJ2-1; TRBD2 matches 12 bases. The germline V gene encodes CDR1 LNHNV and CDR2 YYDKDF (reference sequence). V lost 6 bases and J lost 0; bases outside the gene matches: 3. The CDR3 extends over 16 amino acids. The CDR3 nucleotides are TGTGCCACCAGTAGGACTAGCGGGAACTCCTACAATGAGCAGTTCTTC. Its protein product is CATSRTSGNSYNEQFF.

The V gene is TRBV2, the J gene TRBJ2-1; 8 bases agree with TRBD2. V trimming: 3 bases; J trimming: 9 bases; junction bases outside the gene matches: 10. The CDR3 length is 15 residues. The germline CDR1 and CDR2 sequences are SNHLY and FYNNEI. The CDR3 nucleotides are TGTGCCAGCAGTGAGTTACGGGAGGGCCCCTTTGAGCAGTTCTTC. Amino acid sequence: CASSELREGPFEQFF.